The 20 T cell receptor beta chains presented below share a single source sample, sequenced in a study of T cells expressing NK-cell markers. Reprocessing the 5' RACE reads, TCRdb reports a single entry for every CDR3 protein and omits DNA. The sample shows 550,000 or so distinct CDR3 sequences, and approximately 3.5% sits with its ten largest clones. The sample taken for sequencing was blood T cells: a sorted CD56 or NKG2C T cell subset, CD4+ or CD8+ T cells, or bulk PBMC T cells (not recorded which). The source is a young man in good health.

CDR3 region: CASGNRGDTYNEQFF. This sequence joins TRBV27 and TRBJ2-1; the D call from TCRdb, TRBD1, cannot be confirmed without DNA. The germline V gene encodes CDR1 MNHEY and CDR2 SMNVEV (reference sequence). This CDR3 region has 15 residues.

The chain combines TRBV5-1 with TRBJ2-7; TCRdb picks TRBD1, but there is no DNA to check that call. The CDR3 extends over 15 amino acids. Germline values: CDR1 SGHRS, CDR2 YFSETQ. CDR3 region: CASSRTPTSTYEQYF.

V and J are TRBV20-1 and TRBJ2-5; the D gene TCRdb calls, TRBD2, cannot be checked with no DNA. Per germline, CDR1 DFQATT and CDR2 SNEGSKA (reference sequence). The CDR3 is 13 residues long. The CDR3 loop reads CSADQGVRRTQYF.

The J gene is TRBJ2-1, the V gene TRBV5-1; checking the TCRdb D call of TRBD1 is not possible without DNA. The CDR3 covers 15 residues. Germline CDR1 and CDR2: SGHRS and YFSETQ. The CDR3 reads CASSAGTGPNNEQFF. The whole variable domain, remainder taken from reference TRBV5-1 and TRBJ2-1, is KAGVTQTPRYLIKTRGQQVTLSCSPISGHRSVSWYQQTPGQGLQFLFEYFSETQRNKGNFPGRFSGRQFSNSRSEMNVSTLELGDSALYLCASSAGTGPNNEQFFGPGTRLTVL.

This chain connects TRBV29-1 to TRBJ2-2; TCRdb proposes TRBD2, but this gene call is untestable without DNA. The CDR3 covers 15 residues. Germline V lookup: CDR1 SQVTM, CDR2 ANQGSEA. Here the CDR3 reads CSVAMTSGNTGELFF.

This sequence joins TRBV24-1 and TRBJ2-3. In germline, CDR1 is KGHDR, CDR2 SFDVKD. The CDR3 is made up of 13 amino acids. This chain's CDR3 is CATSDLSPDTQYF.

The chain recombines TRBV21-1 with TRBJ2-1; TCRdb's D gene call, TRBD1, goes unchecked for lack of DNA. TRBV21-1 constitutes a pseudogene. The CDR3 spans 16 residues. The CDR3 sequence is CASSNLRGQSHNEQFF.

The CDR3: CASSQEGQGFLNYEQYF. J is TRBJ2-7 and V is TRBV14; there is no DNA to check the TCRdb D call of TRBD1. The germline CDR1 and CDR2 sequences are SGHDN and FVKESK. CDR3 length: 17 amino acids.

The chain recombines TRBV5-6 with TRBJ2-7. Germline CDR1 reads SGHDT; CDR2 reads YYEEEE. The CDR3 runs to 13 residues. This CDR3 reads CASSLDRWSEQYF.

The J gene is TRBJ2-4, the V gene TRBV7-8. Looked up from germline, CDR1 is SGHVS and CDR2 is FQNEAQ. The CDR3 sequence is 16 residues long. The CDR3 loop is CASSLGIQLAKNIQYF.

The V call is TRBV27, the J call TRBJ2-7; with no DNA, the TCRdb D assignment of TRBD1 cannot be verified. Germline V gene data show CDR1 as MNHEY and CDR2 as SMNVEV (reference sequence). The CDR3 is 13 residues long. The CDR3 reads CASSLNSGGEQYF.

This chain uses TRBV9 with TRBJ2-2; without DNA, the TCRdb call of TRBD2 cannot be checked. This CDR3 spans 17 amino acids. Germline V gene lookup returns CDR1 SGDLS and CDR2 YYNGEE. This CDR3 reads CASSETLADANTGELFF.

J is TRBJ2-4 and V is TRBV3-1; checking the TCRdb D call of TRBD1 is not possible without DNA. Germline CDR1 reads LGHDT; CDR2 reads YNNKEL (reference sequence). The CDR3 totals 15 residues. The CDR3 protein is CASSHRQGSKNIQYF.

V and J are TRBV6-5 and TRBJ2-3; TCRdb outputs TRBD2, but without DNA this stays unchecked. Germline V gives CDR1 MNHEY, CDR2 SVGAGI. The CDR3 totals 19 residues. The CDR3 loop is CASSYGQGGSGRATDTQYF.

The chain carries TRBV6-6 and TRBJ1-2. The CDR3 length is 12 residues. Germline CDR1 and CDR2: MNHNY and SVGAGI (reference sequence). This CDR3 is CASELVNYGYTF.

The V gene is TRBV12-3 or TRBV12-4, the J gene TRBJ2-1; there is no DNA to check the TCRdb D call of TRBD1. The CDR3 runs to 16 residues. The CDR3 here is CASSPRDRVAFNEQFF.

This chain links TRBV12-3 or TRBV12-4 with TRBJ2-1; TCRdb selects TRBD1, and the lack of DNA leaves this call unchecked. This CDR3 contains 15 residues. The chain's CDR3 is CASSHQGRFGDEQFF.

The chain uses TRBV29-1 and TRBJ1-4; TCRdb lists TRBD1, though no DNA is available to test this call. There are 15 residues in the CDR3. The V gene's germline CDR1 is SQVTM and CDR2 ANQGSEA. The CDR3 sequence is CSVKAQGATNEKLFF.

The genes are TRBV14 and TRBJ2-5. Looked up from germline, CDR1 is SGHDN and CDR2 is FVKESK. The CDR3 length is 11 residues. The CDR3 is CASSQRETQYF. Using reference TRBV14 and TRBJ2-5 for the parts outside the CDR3, the full variable domain is EAGVTQFPSHSVIEKGQTVTLRCDPISGHDNLYWYRRVMGKEIKFLLHFVKESKQDESGMPNNRFLAERTGGTYSTLKVQPAELEDSGVYFCASSQRETQYFGPGTRLLVL.

This CDR3 reads CASSRPGRGHNEQFF. The rearrangement links TRBV12-3 or TRBV12-4 to TRBJ2-1; the TRBD1 assignment by TCRdb is unverifiable without DNA. The CDR3 is 15 amino acids.